This T cell receptor (beta chain) was sequenced during a study of T cell responses to AZD1222 COVID-19 vaccine listed by TCRdb under 2021. Looking at the study overall: Because spike-specific TCR depth and breadth did not differ between the two schedules, AZD1222 recipients who got a second dose at roughly 4 weeks were pooled with those who got a second dose at roughly 12 weeks. TCR sequencing was performed for 230 to 250 trial participants, of whom some 200 were given two doses of AZD1222 and around 25 were given two doses of MenACWY control vaccine. Trial participants were enrolled into age subgroups of 18-55, 56-69 and 70-plus years, which contained approximately 150, 30 and 60 TCR-sequenced participants, respectively.

Results the study describes overall, beyond this receptor: Conclusions about previously exposed vaccinees were limited because only six AZD1222 recipients were SARS-CoV-2 seropositive at baseline. After two AZD1222 doses, spike-specific TCR breadth and depth were significantly higher than at day 0 and than in MenACWY recipients. Because no day 14 peak-response samples were available, the repertoires could be characterized only after the peak T cell response. Most participants were white British and females outnumbered males, and the authors suggested that clonal diversity may have been underestimated. CD4 TCRs associated with the vaccine covered the entire spike protein, and the dominant responses were in regions 160-218 and 743-854. Nearly half of unique spike-specific TCRs reportedly recognized epitopes outside regions mutated in the B.1.351 and B.1.1.7 variants. The 56-69-year group was small, and its depth increase did not reach significance, likely because of low power.

The CDR3 regions of human TCRbeta chains were analyzed by immunosequencing. As for the authors' bioinformatics: TCRs in the repertoires were matched against a reference library of SARS-CoV-2-specific TCRs that had been generated with the MIRA antigen-specificity platform. Breadth meant the fraction of unique TCRs that were SARS-CoV-2-associated, whereas depth meant the fraction of total T cells that were SARS-CoV-2-associated. Using the MIRA data, each spike-specific TCR was assigned both to the spike region to which the TCR was reactive and to a CD4 or CD8 class. Log10-transformed breadth and depth values were compared by one-way ANOVA with Sidak's multiple comparisons tests. Sourced from immuneACCESS, this table was stored by TCRdb with only in-frame sequences that have V and J called. A share of the clones is absent; for the studies checked, an unresolved V gene accounts for under half, and the remainder has no known explanation. V and J calls and clone size come straight from that table; D and trimming were deduced from the DNA. The sample records around 83,000 clones, more than 70% of which are singletons. The ten most abundant clones make up less than 20% of the sample.

Sample time point, as interpreted from the label and publication: baseline before first vaccination. The vaccinee samples were drawn from two UK trials, COV001 and COV002, one of which was a single-blind randomized controlled phase 2/3 trial testing AZD1222 (ChAdOx1 nCoV-19) in healthy adults. Trial participant PBMC samples were collected at day 0 and day 28 after the second dose for TCRbeta chain sequencing. As to this clone: This receptor's antigen is unknown. No qualities accompany the bases; no much larger clone lies one base away.

Trimming accounts for 0 bases at V and 0 bases at J, while the number of junction bases matched to no gene is 7. Spanning cysteine to phenylalanine, the CDR3 consists of 18 amino acids. The only DNA kept is the CDR3, 54 bases in frame from the first base. CDR1 and CDR2 are drawn from the germline V gene: SNHLY, FYNNEI. The chain is encoded by TRBV2 joined to TRBJ1-3; 8 bases in the junction line up with TRBD1. Specimen: peripheral blood, collected on day 0 of AZD1222 vaccination. The origin of this receptor is an adult in good health. The nucleotide sequence is given as TGTGCCAGCAGTGAAGCCGGGACAGGTTCGAGCTCTGGAAACACCATATATTTT. The encoded protein is CASSEAGTGSSSGNTIYF.